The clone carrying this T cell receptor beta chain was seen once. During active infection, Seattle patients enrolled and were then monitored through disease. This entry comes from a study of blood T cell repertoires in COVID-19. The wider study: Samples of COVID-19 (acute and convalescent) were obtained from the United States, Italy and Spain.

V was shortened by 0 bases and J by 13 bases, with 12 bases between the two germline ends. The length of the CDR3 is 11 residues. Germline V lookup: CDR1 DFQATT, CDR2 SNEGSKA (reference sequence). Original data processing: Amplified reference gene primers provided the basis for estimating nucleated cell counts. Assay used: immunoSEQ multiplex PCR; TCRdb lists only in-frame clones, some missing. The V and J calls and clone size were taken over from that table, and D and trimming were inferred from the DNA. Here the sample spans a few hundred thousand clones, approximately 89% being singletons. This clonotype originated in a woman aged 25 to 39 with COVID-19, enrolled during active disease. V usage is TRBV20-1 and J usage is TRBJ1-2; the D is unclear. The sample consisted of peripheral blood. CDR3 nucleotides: TGCAGTGCTAGAGATGCAGCCGGGGTCACCTTC. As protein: CSARDAAGVTF.